This passage covers 21 T cell receptor beta chains from one sample sequenced in a study of CD8+CD57+ T cells in acquired aplastic anemia. Genomic DNA provided the template from which TCR beta VDJ and CDR3 profiles were obtained. From the reads, TCRdb called clonotypes with MiXCR, one entry per CDR3 protein. The sample contains 210,000 or so distinct CDR3 sequences, around 50% of which appear only once. The sequenced patients had an expansion of CD8+CD57+ cells seen by flow cytometry. Sequencing input: sorted CD4+, CD8+, or CD8+CD57+ T cells (not recorded which) from PBMCs. The receptors were gathered from a human donor with aplastic anemia.

The chain employs TRBV20-1 and TRBJ2-3; TRBD1 matches at 9 bases. The ends lost 6 bases at V and 6 bases at J; junction bases unmatched: 13. This CDR3 region has 15 residues. Germline loops: CDR1 DFQATT, CDR2 SNEGSKA (reference sequence). CDR3 DNA: TGCAGTGCCCAAGCAGGGGGACAGGGTGCCGATACGCAGTATTTT. Translated, it gives CSAQAGGQGADTQYF.

This clonotype has only one observation. At one of its ends the junction is not consistent with the germline gene, which may arise from a read error. This chain joins TRBV15 and TRBJ2-7; D unclear. The CDR3 consists of 14 residues. Germline V lookup: CDR1 LNHNV, CDR2 YYDKDF (reference sequence). This chain's CDR3 is CATSRDRYSCEQYF. CDR3 DNA: TGTGCCACCAGCAGAGATCGGTATTCCTGCGAGCAGTACTTC.

The chain recombines TRBV5-1 with TRBJ1-1; D unclear. Germline CDR1 and CDR2: SGHRS and YFSETQ. The CDR3 consists of 13 residues. Trimming removed 0 bases at V and 9 bases at J, with 12 bases between. Here the CDR3 DNA reads TGCGCCAGCAGCTTGGGGGAGGGAAAGAAAGCTTTCTTT. As protein: CASSLGEGKKAFF. Using reference TRBV5-1 and TRBJ1-1 for the parts outside the CDR3, the full variable domain is KAGVTQTPRYLIKTRGQQVTLSCSPISGHRSVSWYQQTPGQGLQFLFEYFSETQRNKGNFPGRFSGRQFSNSRSEMNVSTLELGDSALYLCASSLGEGKKAFFGQGTRLTVV.

In its sample, this clonotype was seen many times. This chain connects TRBV12-3 or TRBV12-4 to TRBJ1-2; 10 nucleotides align to TRBD1. This CDR3 spans 15 amino acids. V shed 5 bases, J shed 4 bases, and the junction held 7 bases outside the gene matches. The CDR3 loop reads CASSPPGQGTYGYTF. In DNA form, the CDR3 reads TGTGCCAGCAGTCCCCCGGGACAGGGGACCTATGGCTACACCTTC.

The chain has TRBV7-9 and TRBJ1-2; D not resolved. This CDR3 comprises 15 residues. V lost 1 base, J lost 2 bases, and 11 bases lay in between. Germline CDR1 and CDR2: SEHNR and FQNEAQ (reference sequence). CDR3 bases: TGTGCCAGCAGCTTAGAAGGTTGGCAGAACTATGGCTACACCTTC. It encodes CASSLEGWQNYGYTF.

This clonotype has a count of ten or more. The gene calls are TRBV20-1 and TRBJ1-1; D is uncertain. CDR1 is DFQATT and CDR2 is SNEGSKA in the germline V gene (reference sequence). The CDR3 has 17 residues. V was clipped by 0 bases and J by 0 bases, with 17 bases between them. The CDR3 is CSARDPTNSLMNTEAFF. The CDR3 bases are TGCAGTGCTAGAGATCCTACGAACAGTCTCATGAACACTGAAGCTTTCTTT.

There are many counts of this clonotype. The gene calls are TRBV7-2 and TRBJ2-1; no clear D. This CDR3 is built from 13 residues. The germline V gene encodes CDR1 SGHTA and CDR2 FQGNSA. V was shortened by 3 bases and J by 2 bases, with 5 bases between the two germline ends. For the CDR3, the DNA is TGTGCCAGCAGCTTGGGGACCTACAATGAGCAGTTCTTC. Its protein is CASSLGTYNEQFF. Drawing the rest from reference TRBV7-2 and TRBJ2-1, the complete variable domain is GAGVSQSPSNKVTEKGKDVELRCDPISGHTALYWYRQSLGQGLEFLIYFQGNSAPDKSGLPSDRFSAERTGGSVSTLTIQRTQQEDSAVYLCASSLGTYNEQFFGPGTRLTVL.

This clonotype has a handful of counts. This chain connects TRBV28 to TRBJ2-7, with D uncertain. Trimming took 3 bases from V and 2 from J, leaving 5 bases between them. CDR1 and CDR2 (germline): MDHEN, SYDVKM. The CDR3 sequence is 12 residues long. The CDR3 loop reads CASSFMTYEQYF. For the CDR3, the DNA is TGTGCCAGCAGTTTTATGACCTACGAGCAGTACTTC.

This clonotype was observed many times. This chain joins TRBV20-1 and TRBJ1-1; D gene unclear. The CDR3 loop spans 13 amino acids. V gave up 2 bases and J gave up 3 bases, with 10 bases separating them. Germline loops: CDR1 DFQATT, CDR2 SNEGSKA (reference sequence). CDR3 DNA sequence: TGCAGTGCTAGATTGACTACGGACACTGAAGCTTTCTTT. It codes for CSARLTTDTEAFF.

The chain's CDR3 is CATSRSDRGNYGYTF. The DNA of the CDR3 is TGTGCCACCAGCAGATCGGACAGGGGGAACTATGGCTACACCTTC. V usage is TRBV15 and J usage is TRBJ1-2; TRBD1 agrees at 10 bases. CDR1 and CDR2 from the germline V gene are LNHNV and YYDKDF (reference sequence). This CDR3 spans 15 amino acids. The V gene end was trimmed by 2 bases and the J gene end by 2 bases; junction bases not matched to a gene: 2. The whole variable domain, filled in from reference TRBV15 and TRBJ1-2, reads DAMVIQNPRYQVTQFGKPVTLSCSQTLNHNVMYWYQQKSSQAPKLLFHYYDKDFNNEADTPDNFQSRRPNTSFCFLDIRSPGLGDTAMYLCATSRSDRGNYGYTFGSGTRLTVV.

This clonotype was picked up many times. The V and J genes are TRBV19 and TRBJ2-2; D could derive from TRBD1 or TRBD2 (6 bases each). V was cut by 0 bases and J by 0 bases, with 8 bases left in between. CDR3 size: 16 residues. CDR1 LNHDA and CDR2 SQIVND come from the germline V gene (reference sequence). CDR3 residues: CASSIDRGPNTGELFF. CDR3 nucleotide sequence: TGTGCCAGTAGTATAGATCGGGGGCCGAACACCGGGGAGCTGTTTTTT. The full variable domain, rest sourced from reference TRBV19 and TRBJ2-2, is DGGITQSPKYLFRKEGQNVTLSCEQNLNHDAMYWYRQDPGQGLRLIYYSQIVNDFQKGDIAEGYSVSREKKESFPLTVTSAQKNPTAFYLCASSIDRGPNTGELFFGEGSRLTVL.

This clonotype was recorded once. The chain employs TRBV6-5 and TRBJ1-6, with D possibly matching TRBD1 (6 bases). The germline V gene has CDR1 MNHEY and CDR2 SVGAGI. Trimming left V 2 bases short and J 6 bases short, with 14 bases between. This CDR3 is 16 amino acids long. The CDR3 loop reads CASSYAGHKGNSPLHF. The CDR3 coding sequence is TGTGCCAGCAGTTACGCGGGACATAAGGGTAATTCACCCCTCCACTTT.

This clonotype was seen many times. The chain is built from TRBV20-1 and TRBJ1-2; the D is unclear. The length of the CDR3 is 14 residues. Germline CDR1 is DFQATT and CDR2 is SNEGSKA (reference sequence). Trimming shortened V by 1 base and J by 3 bases, and 12 bases separated the two germline ends. The CDR3 DNA reads as TGCAGTGCTAGAGGGGCCGGGCGCCACTATGGCTACACCTTC. Translated, it gives CSARGAGRHYGYTF.

This clonotype was seen many times. The J gene is TRBJ1-3, the V gene TRBV5-6, with D uncertain. Trimming removed 7 bases from V and 0 bases from J, with 14 bases in between. Per germline, CDR1 SGHDT and CDR2 YYEEEE. This CDR3 has 15 residues. This chain's CDR3 is CASRLLEDSGNTIYF. CDR3 DNA: TGTGCCAGCCGTCTGTTGGAGGACTCTGGAAACACCATATATTTT.

V is TRBV20-1 and J is TRBJ2-5, with D tentatively TRBD2 (6 bases). Trimming pared 2 bases from V and 2 bases from J, leaving 12 bases between. Germline V gene sequence: CDR1 DFQATT, CDR2 SNEGSKA (reference sequence). The CDR3 spans 14 residues. In nucleotides, the CDR3 is TGCAGTGCTAGATCGAGCGGGTCACAAGAGACCCAGTACTTC. Translated, it gives CSARSSGSQETQYF.

V usage is TRBV6-5 and J usage is TRBJ2-7; a possible D gene is TRBD1 (5 bases). This CDR3 comprises 13 residues. Germline V CDR1 and CDR2: MNHEY, SVGAGI. Trimming pared 5 bases from V and 7 bases from J, leaving 15 bases between. DNA for the CDR3: TGTGCCAGCAGTGGGGCTATCTACAATGAGCAGTACGTC. It encodes CASSGAIYNEQYV.

This chain uses TRBV7-9 with TRBJ1-3; D remains ambiguous. Deletions cut 4 bases from V and 0 bases from J, with 10 bases between. The CDR3 runs 15 residues. The germline V gene encodes CDR1 SEHNR and CDR2 FQNEAQ (reference sequence). The CDR3 nucleotides are TGTGCCAGCAGCTCCCTCGGCGGCTCTGGAAACACCATATATTTT. This encodes CASSSLGGSGNTIYF.

At least ten counts were recorded for this clonotype. This sequence joins TRBV29-1 and TRBJ2-7; D possibly corresponds to TRBD1 (6 bases). Between the trimmed V and J ends, which lost 3 bases and 0 bases, there was a span of 6 bases. CDR1 and CDR2 from the germline V gene are SQVTM and ANQGSEA. The CDR3 has 12 amino acids. CDR3 sequence reads: CSVETGSYEQYF. The CDR3 bases are TGCAGCGTTGAGACAGGCTCCTACGAGCAGTACTTC.

In this sample, this clonotype turned up many times. This chain joins TRBV29-1 and TRBJ2-7, with 7 bases that match TRBD1. This CDR3 has 11 residues. Germline V lookup: CDR1 SQVTM, CDR2 ANQGSEA. V trimming: 6 bases; J trimming: 3 bases; junction bases outside the gene matches: 2. The CDR3: CSVGQDYEQYF. In nucleotides, the CDR3 is TGCAGCGTCGGACAGGACTACGAGCAGTACTTC.

At least ten counts were recorded for this clonotype. The chain has TRBV6-5 and TRBJ2-7; a weak D match, TRBD1 (6 bases). The CDR3 sequence is 16 residues long. V lost 5 bases, J lost 5 bases, and 22 bases lay in between. Germline values: CDR1 MNHEY, CDR2 SVGAGI. The CDR3 protein is CASSRLKRPGEHEQYF. In DNA, the CDR3 is TGTGCCAGCAGTAGACTGAAGCGCCCAGGGGAACACGAGCAGTACTTC.

J is TRBJ1-2 and V is TRBV20-1; D is possibly TRBD1 (5 bases). Germline V gene lookup returns CDR1 DFQATT and CDR2 SNEGSKA (reference sequence). This CDR3 region has 13 residues. The V gene lost 6 bases and the J gene lost 7 bases, with 18 bases spanning the gap. In nucleotides, the CDR3 is TGCAGTGCCACGGACATTCCTCTCGCTGGCTACACCTTC. Its protein product is CSATDIPLAGYTF.